One sample yielded the 23 T cell receptor beta chains listed below, sequenced in a study of OX40 agonist ivuxolimab in advanced cancers. TCRdb's table, derived via immunoSEQ multiplex PCR, lists solely in-frame clones and lacks some. The repertoire holds 72,000 or so clones, with around 86% as singletons. Source: CD4+ or CD8+ T cells sorted from blood, taken in a trial of the OX40 agonist ivuxolimab. The receptors stem from an adult with an advanced solid tumor such as melanoma, head and neck, liver or kidney cancer.

The chain joins TRBV11-3 to TRBJ2-1; tentative D call: TRBD1 (6 bases). V lost 0 bases, J lost 15 bases, and 18 bases lay in between. Germline lookup yields CDR1 SGHNT and CDR2 YENEEA. The CDR3 is made up of 14 amino acids. CDR3 protein: CASSLDQDSSIGFF. In DNA form, the CDR3 reads TGTGCCAGCAGCTTAGACCAGGACAGTTCGATTGGGTTCTTC.

In this sample, this clone turned up once. The J gene is TRBJ2-7, the V gene TRBV13, with D unclear. Trimming stripped 2 bases from V and 0 bases from J, with 11 bases between. The CDR3 loop spans 15 amino acids. The germline gives CDR1 PRHDT, CDR2 FYEKMQ (reference sequence). CDR3 DNA: TGTGCCAGCAGCTTAAGGAGCAGGACCTCCTACGAGCAGTACTTC. Translated: CASSLRSRTSYEQYF.

In DNA form, the CDR3 reads TGTGCCAGCTCAGTGGGACGCGGTGACTCCTACGAGCAGTACTTC. The encoded protein is CASSVGRGDSYEQYF. The rearrangement uses TRBV18 and TRBJ2-7, with D perhaps given as TRBD1 or TRBD2 (5 bases each). The germline V gene has CDR1 KGHSH and CDR2 LQKENI. V lost 5 bases, J lost 0 bases, and 14 bases lay in between. The CDR3 is 15 amino acids.

This rearrangement joins TRBV5-4 to TRBJ1-2; 7 bases are a match to TRBD1. V shed 4 bases and J 0 bases; nucleotides not matched to a gene: 6. The CDR3 totals 15 residues. Germline-derived CDR1 and CDR2 are SGHNT and YYREEE (reference sequence). The CDR3 DNA reads as TGTGCCAGCAGCGACCCGGGACAGTCTAACTATGGCTACACCTTC. The encoded protein is CASSDPGQSNYGYTF.

This chain links TRBV4-2 with TRBJ2-7, with D perhaps TRBD2 (5 bases). CDR1 is LGHNA, CDR2 YNFKEQ, per germline. Trimming removed 0 bases from V and 2 bases from J, with 8 bases in between. This CDR3 is built from 14 residues. The DNA of the CDR3 is TGTGCCAGCAGCCAAGATTGGGGAGCCTACGAGCAGTACTTC. Translation gives CASSQDWGAYEQYF.

The chain uses TRBV11-2 and TRBJ2-2, with D uncertain. CDR3 length: 13 amino acids. Germline V gene sequence: CDR1 SGHAT, CDR2 FQNNGV. V dropped 6 bases and J dropped 4 bases, with 9 bases sitting between them. CDR3 residues: CASSSASTGELFF. For the CDR3, the DNA is TGTGCCAGCAGTTCCGCTAGCACCGGGGAGCTGTTTTTT. Combining the CDR3 with reference TRBV11-2 and TRBJ2-2 gives the whole variable domain EAGVAQSPRYKIIEKRQSVAFWCNPISGHATLYWYQQILGQGPKLLIQFQNNGVVDDSQLPKDRFSAERLKGVDSTLKIQPAKLEDSAVYLCASSSASTGELFFGEGSRLTVL.

The CDR3: CSVASSVSYEQYF. The DNA for the CDR3 is TGCAGCGTTGCGTCTAGCGTATCCTACGAGCAGTACTTC. This sequence joins TRBV29-1 and TRBJ2-7, with D possibly being TRBD2 (6 bases). The CDR3 totals 13 residues. Trimming left V 4 bases short and J 1 base short, with 11 bases between. Germline lookup yields CDR1 SQVTM and CDR2 ANQGSEA.

The chain combines TRBV2 with TRBJ2-7; the D is unclear. The CDR3 is 14 amino acids. The germline gives CDR1 SNHLY, CDR2 FYNNEI. Trimming removed 2 bases from V and 4 bases from J, with 12 bases in between. The CDR3 DNA sequence: TGTGCCAGCAGTGAACAGGCACGGCATTACGAGCAGTACTTC. This sequence encodes CASSEQARHYEQYF.

In its sample, this clone was seen once. V gene TRBV18 combines with J gene TRBJ2-2; D is tentatively TRBD1 or TRBD2 (5 bases each). Germline V lookup: CDR1 KGHSH, CDR2 LQKENI. The CDR3 is 13 amino acids. V lost 5 bases and J lost 5, with 9 bases in between. The CDR3 loop reads CASSGDGTGELFF. CDR3 in DNA: TGTGCCAGCTCAGGGGACGGAACCGGGGAGCTGTTTTTT.

The V and J genes are TRBV28 and TRBJ2-1; 10 bases are shared with TRBD2. Germline values: CDR1 MDHEN, CDR2 SYDVKM. J gave up 5 bases and V 5 bases, and 12 bases lay outside the gene matches. This CDR3 is 17 amino acids long. CDR3 amino acids: CASSPKWFLAGDNEQFF. The CDR3 DNA follows: TGTGCCAGCAGTCCCAAGTGGTTTCTAGCGGGAGACAATGAGCAGTTCTTC.

V and J are TRBV5-5 and TRBJ1-2, with D possibly TRBD1 on 6 matching bases. The CDR3 covers 14 residues. Deletions cut 5 bases from V and 2 bases from J, with 13 bases between. Germline assignment: CDR1 SGHKS and CDR2 YYEKEE (reference sequence). CDR3 loop: CASRSLQGNYGYTF. The CDR3 DNA reads as TGTGCCAGCAGATCCCTACAGGGAAACTATGGCTACACCTTC.

The chain links TRBV7-2 to TRBJ2-7; 8 nucleotides agree with TRBD1. V was clipped by 5 bases and J by 2 bases; unmatched bases: 5. Germline V gene sequence: CDR1 SGHTA, CDR2 FQGNSA. CDR3 length: 14 amino acids. The CDR3 is CASSPRQGPYEQYF. The DNA of the CDR3 is TGTGCCAGCAGCCCCCGACAGGGGCCCTACGAGCAGTACTTC.

The chain uses TRBV19 and TRBJ1-2; 10 bases agree with TRBD1. The CDR3 has 15 residues. Losses at the gene ends were 3 bases for V and 6 bases for J; bases not matched to a gene: 7. Germline CDR1 and CDR2: LNHDA and SQIVND (reference sequence). CDR3 in DNA: TGTGCCAGTAGTATGAGACAGGGGGCGCGTAATGGCTACACCTTC. Protein: CASSMRQGARNGYTF. Combining the CDR3 with reference TRBV19 and TRBJ1-2 gives the whole variable domain DGGITQSPKYLFRKEGQNVTLSCEQNLNHDAMYWYRQDPGQGLRLIYYSQIVNDFQKGDIAEGYSVSREKKESFPLTVTSAQKNPTAFYLCASSMRQGARNGYTFGSGTRLTVV.

This sequence joins TRBV6-6 and TRBJ2-2, with D uncertain. The germline V gene has CDR1 MNHNY and CDR2 SVGAGI (reference sequence). This CDR3 has 11 residues. V was shortened by 8 bases and J by 5 bases, with 6 bases between the two germline ends. In DNA, the CDR3 is TGTGCCAGCGAGTCTACCGGGGAGCTGTTTTTT. This encodes CASESTGELFF.

This sequence joins TRBV20-1 and TRBJ2-1; the D gene is possibly TRBD2 (6 bases). CDR1 is DFQATT and CDR2 is SNEGSKA in the germline V gene (reference sequence). This CDR3 comprises 11 residues. V gave up 5 bases and J gave up 7 bases, with 9 bases separating them. The CDR3 bases are TGCAGTGCTGGGGACTTTAATGAGCAGTTCTTC. Residues: CSAGDFNEQFF.

The rearrangement uses TRBV4-1 and TRBJ2-7; 7 nucleotides line up with TRBD1. The V gene's germline CDR1 is MGHRA and CDR2 YSYEKL. CDR3 length: 14 residues. V lost 4 bases to trimming and J lost 0 bases; unmatched junction nucleotides: 3. The CDR3 loop is CASSPDRDSYEQYF. The CDR3 DNA sequence: TGCGCCAGCAGCCCTGACAGGGACTCCTACGAGCAGTACTTC.

The V call is TRBV11-3, the J call TRBJ2-1; 7 nucleotides agree with TRBD2. The CDR3 is 16 amino acids. V shed 0 bases, J shed 3 bases, and the junction held 5 bases outside the gene matches. Germline loops: CDR1 SGHNT, CDR2 YENEEA. The CDR3 loop is CASSLDLSSGYNEQFF. The CDR3 coding sequence is TGTGCCAGCAGCTTAGATCTGTCTAGCGGCTACAATGAGCAGTTCTTC.

The J gene is TRBJ2-5, the V gene TRBV9; D not resolved. The CDR3 consists of 14 residues. With 4 bases removed from V and 1 base from J, the gap between germline ends came to 11 bases. CDR1 is SGDLS and CDR2 is YYNGEE in the germline V gene. In nucleotides, the CDR3 is TGTGCCAGCAGCCCAGGCTCGATCCAAGAGACCCAGTACTTC. Translated, it gives CASSPGSIQETQYF.

The chain is built from TRBV5-5 and TRBJ1-2; D uncertain. This CDR3 is built from 11 residues. CDR1 SGHKS and CDR2 YYEKEE come from the germline V gene (reference sequence). Trimming stripped 4 bases from V and 4 bases from J, with 5 bases between. CDR3 amino acids: CASSRGYGYTF. The CDR3 DNA sequence: TGTGCCAGCAGCCGAGGCTATGGCTACACCTTC.

This chain connects TRBV28 to TRBJ2-7; 11 bases align to TRBD1. Per germline, CDR1 MDHEN and CDR2 SYDVKM. The CDR3 spans 15 residues. V was clipped by 6 bases and J by 3 bases; unmatched bases: 7. This chain's CDR3 is CASRSPGQGDYEQYF. The CDR3 region has the DNA TGTGCCAGCAGATCCCCGGGACAGGGGGACTACGAGCAGTACTTC. Using reference TRBV28 and TRBJ2-7 for the parts outside the CDR3, the full variable domain is DVKVTQSSRYLVKRTGEKVFLECVQDMDHENMFWYRQDPGLGLRLIYFSYDVKMKEKGDIPEGYSVSREKKERFSLILESASTNQTSMYLCASRSPGQGDYEQYFGPGTRLTVT.

As to this clone: Different DNA sequences within this sample yield the same CDR3. V and J are TRBV28 and TRBJ1-5; D ambiguous. V was shortened by 6 bases and J by 1 base, with 13 bases between the two germline ends. This CDR3 is built from 15 residues. In germline, CDR1 is MDHEN, CDR2 SYDVKM. As DNA, the CDR3 is TGTGCCAGCAGAGCAGCGGGAGGGAGCAATCAGCCCCAGCATTTT. Protein product: CASRAAGGSNQPQHF.

V usage is TRBV7-2 and J usage is TRBJ1-2; D is unresolved. Germline values: CDR1 SGHTA, CDR2 FQGNSA. The CDR3 is 15 amino acids. V was trimmed by 0 bases and J by 2 bases, leaving 10 bases between them. The CDR3 DNA reads as TGTGCCAGCAGCTTAGCCACAGCCCGGAACTATGGCTACACCTTC. It encodes CASSLATARNYGYTF.

This sequence joins TRBV7-2 and TRBJ2-1, with a possible D match to TRBD2 (5 bases). The CDR3 runs to 15 residues. Germline V gene lookup returns CDR1 SGHTA and CDR2 FQGNSA. V lost 5 bases and J 0 bases, leaving 11 bases between the germline ends. The CDR3 nucleotides read TGTGCCAGCAGCCCAAGCGGAAGCTCCTACAATGAGCAGTTCTTC. Translation: CASSPSGSSYNEQFF.